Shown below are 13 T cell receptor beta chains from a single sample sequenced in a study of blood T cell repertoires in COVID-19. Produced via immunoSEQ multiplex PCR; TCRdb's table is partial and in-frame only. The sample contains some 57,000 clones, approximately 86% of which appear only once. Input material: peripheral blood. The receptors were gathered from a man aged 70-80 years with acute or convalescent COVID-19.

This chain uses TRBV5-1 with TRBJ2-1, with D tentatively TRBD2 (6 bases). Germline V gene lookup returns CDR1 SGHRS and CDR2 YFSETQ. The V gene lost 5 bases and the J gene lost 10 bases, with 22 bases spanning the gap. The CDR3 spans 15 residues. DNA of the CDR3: TGCGCCAGCAGTCGTGCCTTAGGGACTGCCGAAGAGCAGTTCTTC. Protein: CASSRALGTAEEQFF.

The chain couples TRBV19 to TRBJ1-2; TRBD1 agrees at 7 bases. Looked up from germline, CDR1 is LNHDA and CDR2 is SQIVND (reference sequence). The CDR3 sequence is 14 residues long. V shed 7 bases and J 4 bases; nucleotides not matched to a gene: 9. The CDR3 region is CASTLEGGGYGYTF. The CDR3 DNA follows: TGTGCCAGTACCCTCGAAGGGGGCGGCTATGGCTACACCTTC.

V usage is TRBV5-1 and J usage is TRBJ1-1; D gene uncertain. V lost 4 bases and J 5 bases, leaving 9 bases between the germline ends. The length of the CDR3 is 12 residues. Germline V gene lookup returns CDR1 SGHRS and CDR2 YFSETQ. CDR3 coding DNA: TGCGCCAGCAGCCGTGATCGGACTGAAGCTTTCTTT. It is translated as CASSRDRTEAFF.

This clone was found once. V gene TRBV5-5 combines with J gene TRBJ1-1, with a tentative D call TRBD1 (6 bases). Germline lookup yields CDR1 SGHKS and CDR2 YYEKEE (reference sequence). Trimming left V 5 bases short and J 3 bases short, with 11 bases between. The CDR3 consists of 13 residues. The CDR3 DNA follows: TGTGCCAGCAGGTATGGACAGTACACTGAAGCTTTCTTT. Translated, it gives CASRYGQYTEAFF.

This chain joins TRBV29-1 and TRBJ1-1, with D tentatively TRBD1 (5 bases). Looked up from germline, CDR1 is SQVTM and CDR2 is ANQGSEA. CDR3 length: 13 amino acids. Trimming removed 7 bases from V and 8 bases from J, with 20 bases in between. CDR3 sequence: CSARLGRVIEAFF. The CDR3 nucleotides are TGCAGCGCCCGATTGGGCAGGGTCATAGAAGCTTTCTTT.

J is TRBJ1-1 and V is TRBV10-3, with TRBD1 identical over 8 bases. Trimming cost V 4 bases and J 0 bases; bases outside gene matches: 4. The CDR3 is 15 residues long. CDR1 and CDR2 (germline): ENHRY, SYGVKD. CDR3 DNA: TGTGCCATCAGTGGAAGACAGGGGATGAACACTGAAGCTTTCTTT. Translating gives CAISGRQGMNTEAFF.

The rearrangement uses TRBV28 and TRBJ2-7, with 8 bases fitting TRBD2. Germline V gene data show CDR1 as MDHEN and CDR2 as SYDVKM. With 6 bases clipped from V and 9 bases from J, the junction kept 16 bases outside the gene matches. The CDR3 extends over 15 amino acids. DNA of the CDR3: TGTGCCAGCAGCCGAGGAGGTAGCGGGACGAATGGGCAGTACTTC. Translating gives CASSRGGSGTNGQYF.

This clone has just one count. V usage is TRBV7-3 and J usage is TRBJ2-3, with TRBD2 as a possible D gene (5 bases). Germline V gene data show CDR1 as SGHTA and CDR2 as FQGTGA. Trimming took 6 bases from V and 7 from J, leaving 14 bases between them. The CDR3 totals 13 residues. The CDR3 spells CASSFGAENTQYF. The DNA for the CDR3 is TGTGCCAGCAGTTTCGGAGCGGAGAATACGCAGTATTTT.

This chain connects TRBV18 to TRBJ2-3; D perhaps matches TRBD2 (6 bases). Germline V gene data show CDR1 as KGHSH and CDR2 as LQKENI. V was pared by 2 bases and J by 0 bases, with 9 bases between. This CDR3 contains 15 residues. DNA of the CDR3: TGTGCCAGCTCACCATGGGGAGGAAGCACAGATACGCAGTATTTT. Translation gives CASSPWGGSTDTQYF.

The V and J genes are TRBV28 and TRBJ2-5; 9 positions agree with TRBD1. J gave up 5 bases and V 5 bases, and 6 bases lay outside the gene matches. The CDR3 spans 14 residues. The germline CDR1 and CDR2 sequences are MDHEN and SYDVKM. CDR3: CASSLTGGWETQYF. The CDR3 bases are TGTGCCAGCAGTCTTACAGGGGGCTGGGAGACCCAGTACTTC.

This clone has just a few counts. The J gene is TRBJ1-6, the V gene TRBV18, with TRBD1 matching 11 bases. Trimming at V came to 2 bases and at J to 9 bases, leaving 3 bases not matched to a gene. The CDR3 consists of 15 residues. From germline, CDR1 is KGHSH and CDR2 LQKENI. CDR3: CASSPLGTGGSPLHF. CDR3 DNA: TGTGCCAGCTCACCATTGGGGACAGGGGGTTCACCCCTCCACTTT.

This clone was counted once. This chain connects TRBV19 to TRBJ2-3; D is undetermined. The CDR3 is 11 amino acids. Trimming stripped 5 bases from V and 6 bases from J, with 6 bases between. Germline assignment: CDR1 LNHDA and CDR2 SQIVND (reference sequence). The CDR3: CASSARDTQYF. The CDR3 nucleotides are TGTGCCAGTAGTGCGCGGGATACGCAGTATTTT.

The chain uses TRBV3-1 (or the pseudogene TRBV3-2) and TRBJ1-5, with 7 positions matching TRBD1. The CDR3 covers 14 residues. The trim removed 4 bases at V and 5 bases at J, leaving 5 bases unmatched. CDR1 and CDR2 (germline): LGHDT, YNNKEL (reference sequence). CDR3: CASSPSGQDQPQHF. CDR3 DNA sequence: TGTGCCAGCAGCCCATCCGGACAGGATCAGCCCCAGCATTTT.